This paragraph covers one T cell receptor beta chain sequence. Its specificity is not known. V was pared by 2 bases and J by 0 bases, with 13 bases between. Germline V gene data show CDR1 as LGHNA and CDR2 as YSLEER. This CDR3 region has 16 residues. Donors were ostensibly healthy at sampling, although undocumented immune exposures were probable. The PCR was carried out with 60 Vbeta primers and 13 Jbeta primers. Assay: immunoSEQ multiplex PCR; the TCRdb copy retains only in-frame clones and omits some. This table holds about 200,000 clones, 65% to 90% found once. The data derive from a study of cytomegalovirus exposure and HLA in healthy donors. Study-level results: There were some public TCRs occurring in many donors, but most TCR sequences were rare. TCR beta sequences reportedly predicted the HLA-A and HLA-B alleles of most subjects accurately. Links to common viral pathogens appeared, in a later analysis, for several of the most significant clusters.

The material sequenced was PBMCs. The TCR was taken from a girl under 18 in good health and CMV-seronegative. The rearrangement uses TRBV4-3 and TRBJ1-1, with no clear D. DNA for the CDR3: TGCGCCAGCAGCCAATTCGGGGTGGGAATGAACACTGAAGCTTTCTTT. Translating gives CASSQFGVGMNTEAFF.